This TCR beta chain stems from a study of T-cell reconstitution after alpha-beta-depleted transplantation in children. Study results and caveats: Among T cells one year after transplant, newly produced cells accounted for most counts and diversity. From surviving recipient T cells and thymic progenitors came the high day-60 TCRbeta diversity observed in some patients. Several hundred expanded graft clones reportedly gave rise to the alpha-beta T cells present about two months after transplant.

Trimming removed 3 bases at V and 3 bases at J, with 9 bases between. CDR1 is LNHNV, CDR2 YYDKDF, per germline (reference sequence). The CDR3 contains 13 residues. A word on this clonotype: Its antigen is unidentified.

The library targeted TCRbeta and was prepared with unique molecular identifiers. TCRdb passed the PCR reads through MiXCR, listing each CDR3 protein once. The sample has approximately 1,000,000 distinct CDR3 sequences; roughly 31% are singletons. This chain uses TRBV15 with TRBJ2-7; D perhaps matches TRBD1 (7 bases). The source of this sequence is a boy in the first two years of life who had a stem cell transplant for SCID, so the T cells may come from the graft donor. The starting material was PBMCs, mostly from graft donor cells, obtained 360 days after TCRalphabeta/CD19-depleted stem cell transplant. CDR3: CATSSQGGYEQYF. CDR3 DNA: TGTGCCACCAGCAGTCAGGGGGGCTACGAGCAGTACTTC.